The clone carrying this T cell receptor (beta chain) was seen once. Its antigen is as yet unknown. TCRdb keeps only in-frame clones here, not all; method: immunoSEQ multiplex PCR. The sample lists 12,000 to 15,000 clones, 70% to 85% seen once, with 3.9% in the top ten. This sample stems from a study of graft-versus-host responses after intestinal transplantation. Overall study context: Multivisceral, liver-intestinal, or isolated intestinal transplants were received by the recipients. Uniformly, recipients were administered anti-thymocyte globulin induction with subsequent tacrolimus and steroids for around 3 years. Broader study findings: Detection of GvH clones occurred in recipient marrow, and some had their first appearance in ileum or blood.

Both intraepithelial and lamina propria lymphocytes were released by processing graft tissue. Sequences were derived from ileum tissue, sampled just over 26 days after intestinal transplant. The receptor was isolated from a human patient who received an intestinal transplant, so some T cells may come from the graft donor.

CDR3: CASSFSGKHSNEQFF. In nucleotides, the CDR3 is TGTGCCAGCAGCTTTAGCGGGAAGCATTCCAATGAGCAGTTCTTC. The chain combines TRBV11-2 with TRBJ2-1; 8 bases are a match to TRBD2. Germline V gene sequence: CDR1 SGHAT, CDR2 FQNNGV. This CDR3 has 15 amino acids. V lost 3 bases and J lost 6; bases outside the gene matches: 7.